This T cell receptor beta chain was identified in a study of OX40 agonist ivuxolimab in advanced cancers. The protocol was immunoSEQ multiplex PCR, while the TCRdb copy is restricted to in-frame clones and leaves out a portion. This sample has about 36,000 clones, with around 90% found just once. The CDR3 is made up of 13 amino acids. Per the germline V gene, CDR1 is MNHNS and CDR2 is SASEGT. V was trimmed by 8 bases and J by 1 base, leaving 11 bases between them. The V and J genes are TRBV6-1 and TRBJ2-5; D ambiguous. The TCR comes from an adult with an advanced solid tumor such as melanoma, head and neck, liver or kidney cancer. The material was CD4+ or CD8+ T cells sorted from blood, obtained in a trial of the OX40 agonist ivuxolimab. The CDR3 coding sequence is TGTGCCAGCTACCGGAGCTTCCAAGAGACCCAGTACTTC. It translates to CASYRSFQETQYF.